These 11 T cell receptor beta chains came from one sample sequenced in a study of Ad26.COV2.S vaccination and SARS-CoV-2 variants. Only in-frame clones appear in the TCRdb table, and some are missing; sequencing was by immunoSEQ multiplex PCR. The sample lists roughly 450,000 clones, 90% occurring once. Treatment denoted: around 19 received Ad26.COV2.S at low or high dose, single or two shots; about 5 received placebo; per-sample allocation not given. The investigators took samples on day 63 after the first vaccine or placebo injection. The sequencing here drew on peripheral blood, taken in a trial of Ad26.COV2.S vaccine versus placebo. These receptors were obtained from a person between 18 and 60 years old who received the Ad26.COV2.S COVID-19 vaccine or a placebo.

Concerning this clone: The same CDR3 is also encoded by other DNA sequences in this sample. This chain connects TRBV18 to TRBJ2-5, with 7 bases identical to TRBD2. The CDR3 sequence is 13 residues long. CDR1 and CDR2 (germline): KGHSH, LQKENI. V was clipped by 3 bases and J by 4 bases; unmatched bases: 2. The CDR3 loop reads CASSPPGGETQYF. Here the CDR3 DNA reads TGTGCCAGCTCACCCCCGGGAGGAGAGACCCAGTACTTC.

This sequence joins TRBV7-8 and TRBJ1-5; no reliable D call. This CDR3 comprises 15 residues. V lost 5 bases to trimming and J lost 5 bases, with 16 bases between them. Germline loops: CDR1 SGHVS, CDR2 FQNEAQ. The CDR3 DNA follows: TGTGCCAGCAGCGCCTCCCAGACGGGCCATCAGCCCCAGCATTTT. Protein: CASSASQTGHQPQHF. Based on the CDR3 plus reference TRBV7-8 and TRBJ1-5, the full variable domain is GAGVSQSPRYKVAKRGQDVALRCDPISGHVSLFWYQQALGQGPEFLTYFQNEAQLDKSGLPSDRFFAERPEGSVSTLKIQRTQQEDSAVYLCASSASQTGHQPQHFGDGTRLSIL.

In nucleotides, the CDR3 is TGCGCCAGCAGTCAATGCTCAAAGGCGGCTTTCTTT. It codes for CASSQCSKAAFF. This rearrangement joins TRBV23-1 to TRBJ1-1; D is ambiguous. TRBV23-1 is given ORF status, its function remaining uncertain. V was shortened by 1 base and J by 11 bases, with 11 bases between the two germline ends. There are 12 residues in the CDR3.

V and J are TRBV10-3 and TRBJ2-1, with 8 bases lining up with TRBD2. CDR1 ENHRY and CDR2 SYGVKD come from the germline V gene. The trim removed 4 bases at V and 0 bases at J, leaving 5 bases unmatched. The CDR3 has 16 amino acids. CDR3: CAISVVAGSSYNEQFF. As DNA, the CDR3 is TGTGCCATCAGTGTGGTAGCGGGGAGCTCCTACAATGAGCAGTTCTTC.

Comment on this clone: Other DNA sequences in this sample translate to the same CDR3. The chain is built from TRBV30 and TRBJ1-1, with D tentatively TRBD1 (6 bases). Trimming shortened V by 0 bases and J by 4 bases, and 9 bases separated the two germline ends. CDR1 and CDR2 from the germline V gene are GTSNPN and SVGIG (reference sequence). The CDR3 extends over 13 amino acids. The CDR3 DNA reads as TGTGCCTGGAGTGTAGGGGGTGGCACTGAAGCTTTCTTT. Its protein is CAWSVGGGTEAFF.

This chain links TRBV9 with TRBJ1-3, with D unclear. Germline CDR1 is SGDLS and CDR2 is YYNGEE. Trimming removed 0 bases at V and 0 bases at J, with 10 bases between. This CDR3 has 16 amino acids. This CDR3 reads CASSVGPTGSGNTIYF. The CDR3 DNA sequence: TGTGCCAGCAGCGTAGGTCCTACCGGCTCTGGAAACACCATATATTTT.

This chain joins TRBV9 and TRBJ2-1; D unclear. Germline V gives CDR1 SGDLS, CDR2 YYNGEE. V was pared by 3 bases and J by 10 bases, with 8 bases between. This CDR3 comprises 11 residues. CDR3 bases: TGTGCCAGCAGCGCCTTAGCAGAGCAGTTCTTC. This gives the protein CASSALAEQFF.

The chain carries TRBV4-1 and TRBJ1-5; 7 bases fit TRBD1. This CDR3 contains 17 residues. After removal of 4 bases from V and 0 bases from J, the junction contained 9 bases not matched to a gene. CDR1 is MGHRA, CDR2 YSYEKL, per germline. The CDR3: CASSLFRDSDSNQPQHF. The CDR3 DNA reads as TGCGCCAGCAGCCTCTTCCGGGACAGCGATAGCAATCAGCCCCAGCATTTT.

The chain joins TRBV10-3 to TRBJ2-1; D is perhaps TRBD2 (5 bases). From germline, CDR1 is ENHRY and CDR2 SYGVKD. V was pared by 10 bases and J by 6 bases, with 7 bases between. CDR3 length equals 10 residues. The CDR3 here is CATGINEQFF. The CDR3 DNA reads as TGTGCCACCGGGATCAATGAGCAGTTCTTC.

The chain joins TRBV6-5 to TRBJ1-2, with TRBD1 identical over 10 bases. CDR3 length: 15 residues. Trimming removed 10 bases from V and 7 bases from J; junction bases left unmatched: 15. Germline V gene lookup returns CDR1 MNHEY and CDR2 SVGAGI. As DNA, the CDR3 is TGTGCCACCCTAAACTTGGACAGGGGGTTATTTGGCTACACCTTC. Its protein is CATLNLDRGLFGYTF.

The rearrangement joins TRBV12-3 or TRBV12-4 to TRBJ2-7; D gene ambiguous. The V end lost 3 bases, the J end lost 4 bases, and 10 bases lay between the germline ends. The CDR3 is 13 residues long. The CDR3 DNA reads TGTGCCAGCAGTTTTGGCCATGATTACGAGCAGTACTTC. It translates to CASSFGHDYEQYF.